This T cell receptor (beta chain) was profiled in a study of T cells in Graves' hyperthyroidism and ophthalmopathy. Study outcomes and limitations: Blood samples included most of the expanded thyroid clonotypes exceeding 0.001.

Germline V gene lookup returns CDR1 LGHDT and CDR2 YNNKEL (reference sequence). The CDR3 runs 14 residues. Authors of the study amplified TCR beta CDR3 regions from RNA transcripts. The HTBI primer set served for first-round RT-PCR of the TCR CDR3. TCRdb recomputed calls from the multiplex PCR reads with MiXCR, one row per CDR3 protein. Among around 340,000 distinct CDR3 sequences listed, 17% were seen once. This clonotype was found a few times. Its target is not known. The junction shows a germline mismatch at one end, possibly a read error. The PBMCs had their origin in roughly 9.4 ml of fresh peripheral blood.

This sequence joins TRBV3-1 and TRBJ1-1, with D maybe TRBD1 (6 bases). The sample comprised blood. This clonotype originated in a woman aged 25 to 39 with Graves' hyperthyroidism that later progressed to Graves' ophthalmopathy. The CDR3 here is CASSRVGGFTEAFF. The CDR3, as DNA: TGCGCCAGCAGCCGGGTGGGGGGCTTCACTGAAGCTTTCTTT.